A selection of T cell receptor beta chains follows, all from one sample in a study of blood T cell repertoires in COVID-19. Some clones are missing from TCRdb's copy, which holds only in-frame ones; the method was immunoSEQ multiplex PCR. The sample lists about 250,000 clones; roughly 88% were seen once. Sequenced sample: peripheral blood. The receptors originated from a man aged 40-55 years with acute or convalescent COVID-19. Each CDR3 is given with its conserved first and last residue. The D gene is left open where the match is weak. The size entry is marked missing in some rows and otherwise reads once, few, many or a size class.

V	D	size	J	DNA	CDR3
TRBV19	TRBD1	-	TRBJ1-2	TGTGCCAGTAGATCCGGGACAGGGTACGGCGACTATGGCTACACCTTC	CASRSGTGYGDYGYTF
TRBV6-5	-	-	TRBJ2-7	TGTGCCAGCAGTCACAGGACAGTCGGCTCCTACGAGCAGTACTTC	CASSHRTVGSYEQYF
TRBV19	-	-	TRBJ1-1	TGTGCCAGTAGTGCGACAAAGGACACTGAAGCTTTCTTT	CASSATKDTEAFF
TRBV27	-	-	TRBJ1-4	TGTGCCAGCAGGGGGGCGGGGGTGACTAATGAAAAACTGTTTTTT	CASRGAGVTNEKLFF
TRBV5-4	TRBD2	-	TRBJ2-7	TGTGCCAGCAGCCCGGGGGGACTAGGAGTGAACTACGAGCAGTACTTC	CASSPGGLGVNYEQYF
TRBV29-1	-	-	TRBJ1-1	TGCAGCGTTGTTATGTCCAGGGAAGCTTTCTTT	CSVVMSREAFF
TRBV20-1	-	-	TRBJ2-2	TGCAGTGCTCCTTTCGCCGGGGAGCTGTTTTTT	CSAPFAGELFF
TRBV2	-	-	TRBJ1-5	TGTGCCAGCAGTGAAGCTCGGGAAGATCAGCCCCAGCATTTT	CASSEAREDQPQHF
TRBV4-2	-	-	TRBJ2-5	TGTGCCAGCAGCCTTAGCCCCCAAGGAGTCCAAGAGACCCAGTACTTC	CASSLSPQGVQETQYF
TRBV6-2/TRBV6-3	TRBD1	few	TRBJ2-7	TGTGCCAGCAGTCGACCGGGGACAGACTCCTACGAGCAGTACTTC	CASSRPGTDSYEQYF
TRBV6-5	-	-	TRBJ1-1	TGTGCCAGCATTCCCGGACAGAACACTGAAGCTTTCTTT	CASIPGQNTEAFF
TRBV5-1	-	-	TRBJ1-2	TGCGCCAGCAGCTTGGGTCCAGGGGAACACTATGGCTACACCTTC	CASSLGPGEHYGYTF
TRBV19	TRBD2	-	TRBJ2-7	TGTGCCAGTGAAGTGGGACTATTGAAAGGGCAGCAGTACTTC	CASEVGLLKGQQYF
TRBV12-5	-	-	TRBJ2-5	TGTGCTAGTGGTTTGGGAATAGCGGATATGGAGACCCAGTACTTC	CASGLGIADMETQYF
TRBV6-5	TRBD2	-	TRBJ2-5	TGTGCCAGCAGTAGACTAGCGGGAGTAGGAGAGACCCAGTACTTC	CASSRLAGVGETQYF
TRBV18	-	-	TRBJ2-1	TGTGCCAGCTCACCACCACTCGGGTACAATGAGCAGTTCTTC	CASSPPLGYNEQFF
TRBV3-1/TRBV3-2	-	-	TRBJ1-5	TGTGCCAGCAGCCAAGATCTGGCAGGAGGTCAGCCCCAGCATTTT	CASSQDLAGGQPQHF
TRBV7-9	-	-	TRBJ2-2	TGTGCCAGCAGCTTTTATTCCGGGGAGCTGTTTTTT	CASSFYSGELFF
TRBV5-4	TRBD2	-	TRBJ2-7	TGTGCCAGCAGCCAGCGGGAGAGCGAGCAGTACTTC	CASSQRESEQYF
TRBV4-1	-	-	TRBJ1-4	TGCGCCAGCAGCCTCCAGGGTGAAAAACTGTTTTTT	CASSLQGEKLFF
TRBV15	-	few	TRBJ1-1	TGTGCCACCAGCAGAGCCCGGACAGCCCGTCAAGCTTTCTTT	CATSRARTARQAFF
TRBV2	TRBD1	-	TRBJ2-7	TGTGCCAGCAGCGGGACAGGGGGTAGAGAGCAGTACTTC	CASSGTGGREQYF
TRBV29-1	TRBD2	-	TRBJ2-1	TGCAGCGTTGAACTAGCGGCCTACAATGAGCAGTTCTTC	CSVELAAYNEQFF
TRBV5-4	TRBD1	-	TRBJ2-2	TGTGCCAGCAGCCCCAGACAGGGTAGGGCCGGGGAGCTGTTTTTT	CASSPRQGRAGELFF
TRBV5-6	-	few	TRBJ1-3	TGTGCCAGCAGCTTGGACTTTACAGGGGGAAACACCATATATTTT	CASSLDFTGGNTIYF
TRBV19	TRBD1	-	TRBJ1-4	TGTGCCAGTAGGCGATGGGACAGGGTGTACGAAAAACTGTTTTTT	CASRRWDRVYEKLFF
TRBV21-1	-	few	TRBJ2-7	TGTGCCAGCAGCAAACCAGGGACTAGCGGGAGGGCCTGCTACGAGCAGTACTTC	CASSKPGTSGRACYEQYF
TRBV29-1	TRBD2	-	TRBJ2-1	TGCAGCGCCCGGACTAGCGGGGCCAATGAGCAGTTCTTC	CSARTSGANEQFF
TRBV7-2	-	-	TRBJ2-7	TGTGCCAGCAGCTTAGTTCCGAGTCCCTACGAGCAGTACTTC	CASSLVPSPYEQYF
TRBV29-1	-	-	TRBJ1-1	TGCAGCGTTGACCGGCAGGCGTCCCTGGACACTGAAGCTTTCTTT	CSVDRQASLDTEAFF
TRBV6-1	TRBD1	-	TRBJ1-2	TGTGCCAGCAGTGAACGCAAAACAGGGGCTGCCTATGGCTACACCTTC	CASSERKTGAAYGYTF
TRBV6-5	-	once	TRBJ1-5	TGTGCCAGCAGAGCGTGGGGGGGCGGTCAGCCCCAGCATTTT	CASRAWGGGQPQHF
TRBV7-3	-	-	TRBJ2-5	TGTGCCAGCAGCTTAATGGGGCAGGAAGAGACCCAGTACTTC	CASSLMGQEETQYF
TRBV6-5	-	-	TRBJ2-5	TGTGCCAGCACCTCAGGGCGTCCCTCCTGGACCCAGTACTTC	CASTSGRPSWTQYF
TRBV19	TRBD1	once	TRBJ1-2	TGTGCCAGTAGTGCCCCTCCGGGACAGACCGACTATGGCTACACCTTC	CASSAPPGQTDYGYTF
TRBV10-1	-	-	TRBJ2-5	TGCGCCAGCAGTGAGTATAGGGACATCGCCGGGACCCAGTACTTC	CASSEYRDIAGTQYF
TRBV5-8	TRBD1	-	TRBJ2-4	TGTGCCAGCAGCATGGCTGGGACAGGGAGAAACATTCAGTACTTC	CASSMAGTGRNIQYF
TRBV7-2	TRBD1	-	TRBJ2-1	TGTGCCAGCAGCTCGAACCGGGACAGGGTTCATGAGCAGTTCTTC	CASSSNRDRVHEQFF
TRBV10-3	TRBD1	-	TRBJ2-7	TGTGCCATCAGTGACTCTACGCCAGACAGGGCCAGCTCCTACGAGCAGTACTTC	CAISDSTPDRASSYEQYF
TRBV29-1	TRBD1	once	TRBJ1-4	TGCAGCGTGGGGACAGGGGCGTCGGAAAAACTGTTTTTT	CSVGTGASEKLFF
TRBV6-5	TRBD2	-	TRBJ2-1	TGTGCCAGCGGTAGCGGGAGTTCTCGGGAGCAGTTCTTC	CASGSGSSREQFF
TRBV3-1/TRBV3-2	TRBD1	-	TRBJ1-6	TGTGCCAGCACCCATGCGGACAGGCCGTGGAATTCACCCCTCCACTTT	CASTHADRPWNSPLHF
TRBV28	-	few	TRBJ2-3	TGTGCCAGCAGTTTATCACTAGCAGGCACAGATACGCAGTATTTT	CASSLSLAGTDTQYF
TRBV6-2/TRBV6-3	TRBD2	-	TRBJ2-7	TGTGCCAGCAGTCCACCTGACAGGCAAATAGCGGGAGGGCCGGGCGAGCAGTACTTC	CASSPPDRQIAGGPGEQYF
TRBV12-5	TRBD1	-	TRBJ2-2	TGTGCTAGTGGTTCCGGCCTGGGACAGGGGTTGAACACCGGGGAGCTGTTTTTT	CASGSGLGQGLNTGELFF
TRBV18	TRBD1	-	TRBJ2-7	TGTGCCAGCTCGCTACAGGGGATGGGCTACGAGCAGTACTTC	CASSLQGMGYEQYF
TRBV12-3/TRBV12-4	TRBD1	once	TRBJ1-5	TGTGCCAGCAGGACAGGGGGGAATCAGCCCCAGCATTTT	CASRTGGNQPQHF
TRBV28	TRBD2	-	TRBJ2-7	TGTGCCAGTGGGACTAGCGGCACCTACGAGCAGTACTTC	CASGTSGTYEQYF